This T cell receptor (beta chain) was sequenced in a study of blood T cell repertoires in COVID-19 (dated by TCRdb to about 2020). Looking at the study overall: Samples from collaborators originated in the United States, Italy and Spain and spanned both the acute and convalescent phases of COVID-19. The prospective study material was composed of cDNA or gDNA derived from T cells, B-cell-depleted T cells, or PBMCs. Subjects who had been exposed to COVID-19, were actively infected with it, or had recovered from it provided the deeply sampled blood TCRbeta repertoires that made up the dataset. A freely available public database, intended as a resource for researchers studying the immune response to SARS-CoV-2, is where the repertoires were released. Samples were obtained from the ongoing ImmuneRACE study (first 160 participants) and from over 1,000 subjects provided by 6 global collaborators. The sample metadata nearly always contained a de-identified subject ID, COVID-19 status, age in years and sex. Where available, HLA class I and class II types were obtained from metadata supplied by the sample provider rather than from assay-based typing.

The collaborating institutions used their own protocols to collect whole blood in K2EDTA tubes. For TCRbeta analysis, collaborator samples were shipped as frozen whole blood, as isolated PBMCs, or as DNA extracted from either sample type. TCRbeta CDR3 regions were amplified from genomic DNA using the immunoSEQ Assay, a bias-controlled multiplex PCR. Under the source paper's analysis protocol: Nucleated cell counts per sample were estimated from amplification of reference gene primers within the assay. Sequence reads were collapsed and filtered to measure the absolute abundance of every unique TCRbeta CDR3 rearrangement. Productive Simpson clonality was computed per sample as the square root of Simpson's diversity index over productive rearrangements. TCRdb took this table from immuneACCESS and kept in-frame rearrangements with V and J called. Such tables lack part of the clones; where checked against another copy, unresolved V genes explain under half of the gap, and the rest is unexplained. V and J calls and clone size are given by that table; D and trimming were obtained from the DNA. For this sample there are 100,000 to 150,000 clones; around 87% appear just once. The ten largest clones take up almost 30% of the sample.

Details on this clone: Its recognized antigen is unknown. One base away there is no much larger clone; base qualities are not given.

From the germline V gene, CDR1 is WSHSY and CDR2 is SAAADI. V ends up 6 bases short and J 6 bases short, with an unmatched junction base count of 2. The CDR3 numbers 14 residues from cysteine through phenylalanine. The only DNA kept is the CDR3, 42 bases in frame from the first base. What the research found in general, with its limitations: The amount of clinical and demographic metadata varied by source and participant and was provided uncurated.

Rearrangement joined TRBV10-2 to TRBJ1-4, with 12 junctional bases fitting TRBD1. Sequencing was performed on peripheral blood. The source of this sequence is a woman between 70 and 85 years old with acute or convalescent COVID-19. CDR3 reads: CASRGTGGDEKLFF. Here is the DNA: TGCGCCAGCAGGGGGACAGGGGGCGATGAAAAACTGTTTTTT.